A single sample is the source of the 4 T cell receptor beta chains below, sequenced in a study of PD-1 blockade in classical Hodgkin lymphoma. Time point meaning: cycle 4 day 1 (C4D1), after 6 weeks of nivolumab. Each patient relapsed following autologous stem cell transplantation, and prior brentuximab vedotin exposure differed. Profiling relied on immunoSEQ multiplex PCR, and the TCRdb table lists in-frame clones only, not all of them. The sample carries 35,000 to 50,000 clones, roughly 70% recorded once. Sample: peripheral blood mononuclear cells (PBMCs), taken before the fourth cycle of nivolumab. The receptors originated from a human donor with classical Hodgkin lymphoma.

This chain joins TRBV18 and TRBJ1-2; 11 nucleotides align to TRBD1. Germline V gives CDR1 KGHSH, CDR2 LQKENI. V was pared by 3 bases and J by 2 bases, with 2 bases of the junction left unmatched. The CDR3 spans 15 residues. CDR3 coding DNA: TGTGCCAGCTCACCGTGGGACAGGGGGAACTATGGCTACACCTTC. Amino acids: CASSPWDRGNYGYTF.

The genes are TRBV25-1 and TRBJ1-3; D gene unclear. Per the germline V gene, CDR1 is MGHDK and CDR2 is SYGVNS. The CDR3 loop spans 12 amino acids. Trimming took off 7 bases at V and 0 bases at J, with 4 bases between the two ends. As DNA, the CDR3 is TGTGCCAGCATGGGCTCTGGAAACACCATATATTTT. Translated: CASMGSGNTIYF.

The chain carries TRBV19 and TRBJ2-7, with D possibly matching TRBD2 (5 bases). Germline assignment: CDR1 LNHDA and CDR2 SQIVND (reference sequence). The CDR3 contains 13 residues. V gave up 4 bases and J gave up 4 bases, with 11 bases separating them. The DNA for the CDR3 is TGTGCCAGTAGTACAGCGGATACATACGAGCAGTACTTC. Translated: CASSTADTYEQYF. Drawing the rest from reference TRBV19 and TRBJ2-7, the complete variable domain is DGGITQSPKYLFRKEGQNVTLSCEQNLNHDAMYWYRQDPGQGLRLIYYSQIVNDFQKGDIAEGYSVSREKKESFPLTVTSAQKNPTAFYLCASSTADTYEQYFGPGTRLTVT.

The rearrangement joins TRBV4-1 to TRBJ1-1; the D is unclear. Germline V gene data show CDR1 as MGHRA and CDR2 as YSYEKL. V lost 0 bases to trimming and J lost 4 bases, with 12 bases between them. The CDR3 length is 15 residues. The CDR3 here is CASSQEPGWVTEAFF. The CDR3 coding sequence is TGCGCCAGCAGCCAAGAGCCGGGGTGGGTCACTGAAGCTTTCTTT.